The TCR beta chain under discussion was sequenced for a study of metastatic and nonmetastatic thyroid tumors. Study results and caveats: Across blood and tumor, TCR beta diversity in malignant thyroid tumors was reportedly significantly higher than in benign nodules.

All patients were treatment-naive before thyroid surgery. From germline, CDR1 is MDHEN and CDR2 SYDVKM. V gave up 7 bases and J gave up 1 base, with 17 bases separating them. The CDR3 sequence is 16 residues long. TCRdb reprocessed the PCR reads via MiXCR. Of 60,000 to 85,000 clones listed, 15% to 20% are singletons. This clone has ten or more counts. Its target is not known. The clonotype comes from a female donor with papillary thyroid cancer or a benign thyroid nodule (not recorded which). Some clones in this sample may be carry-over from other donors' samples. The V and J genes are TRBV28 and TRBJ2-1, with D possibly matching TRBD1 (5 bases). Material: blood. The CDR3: CASNMDRQGSYNEQFF. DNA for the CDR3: TGTGCCAGCAATATGGACCGCCAGGGATCCTACAATGAGCAGTTCTTC.